This TCR beta chain was captured by sequencing in a study of CD8+CD57+ T cells in acquired aplastic anemia. Individuals selected for sequencing had exhibited CD8+CD57+ cell expansion on flow cytometry. Researchers used genomic DNA as the template to profile TCR beta VDJ and CDR3. TCRdb called the reads again in MiXCR, with one record for every CDR3 protein. The sample shows about 160,000 distinct CDR3 sequences, around half of them seen only once. V lost 5 bases and J lost 5; bases outside the gene matches: 4. Germline-derived CDR1 and CDR2 are MNHNS and SASEGT. CDR3 length: 15 residues. The chain links TRBV6-1 to TRBJ1-6, with 9 bases fitting TRBD1. The clonotype originates from a human donor with aplastic anemia. The sequencing input was sorted CD4+, CD8+, or CD8+CD57+ T cells (not recorded which) from PBMCs. The CDR3 coding sequence is TGTGCCAGCAGTCTCGGGACAGGGAATAATTCACCCCTCCACTTT. This codes for CASSLGTGNNSPLHF.